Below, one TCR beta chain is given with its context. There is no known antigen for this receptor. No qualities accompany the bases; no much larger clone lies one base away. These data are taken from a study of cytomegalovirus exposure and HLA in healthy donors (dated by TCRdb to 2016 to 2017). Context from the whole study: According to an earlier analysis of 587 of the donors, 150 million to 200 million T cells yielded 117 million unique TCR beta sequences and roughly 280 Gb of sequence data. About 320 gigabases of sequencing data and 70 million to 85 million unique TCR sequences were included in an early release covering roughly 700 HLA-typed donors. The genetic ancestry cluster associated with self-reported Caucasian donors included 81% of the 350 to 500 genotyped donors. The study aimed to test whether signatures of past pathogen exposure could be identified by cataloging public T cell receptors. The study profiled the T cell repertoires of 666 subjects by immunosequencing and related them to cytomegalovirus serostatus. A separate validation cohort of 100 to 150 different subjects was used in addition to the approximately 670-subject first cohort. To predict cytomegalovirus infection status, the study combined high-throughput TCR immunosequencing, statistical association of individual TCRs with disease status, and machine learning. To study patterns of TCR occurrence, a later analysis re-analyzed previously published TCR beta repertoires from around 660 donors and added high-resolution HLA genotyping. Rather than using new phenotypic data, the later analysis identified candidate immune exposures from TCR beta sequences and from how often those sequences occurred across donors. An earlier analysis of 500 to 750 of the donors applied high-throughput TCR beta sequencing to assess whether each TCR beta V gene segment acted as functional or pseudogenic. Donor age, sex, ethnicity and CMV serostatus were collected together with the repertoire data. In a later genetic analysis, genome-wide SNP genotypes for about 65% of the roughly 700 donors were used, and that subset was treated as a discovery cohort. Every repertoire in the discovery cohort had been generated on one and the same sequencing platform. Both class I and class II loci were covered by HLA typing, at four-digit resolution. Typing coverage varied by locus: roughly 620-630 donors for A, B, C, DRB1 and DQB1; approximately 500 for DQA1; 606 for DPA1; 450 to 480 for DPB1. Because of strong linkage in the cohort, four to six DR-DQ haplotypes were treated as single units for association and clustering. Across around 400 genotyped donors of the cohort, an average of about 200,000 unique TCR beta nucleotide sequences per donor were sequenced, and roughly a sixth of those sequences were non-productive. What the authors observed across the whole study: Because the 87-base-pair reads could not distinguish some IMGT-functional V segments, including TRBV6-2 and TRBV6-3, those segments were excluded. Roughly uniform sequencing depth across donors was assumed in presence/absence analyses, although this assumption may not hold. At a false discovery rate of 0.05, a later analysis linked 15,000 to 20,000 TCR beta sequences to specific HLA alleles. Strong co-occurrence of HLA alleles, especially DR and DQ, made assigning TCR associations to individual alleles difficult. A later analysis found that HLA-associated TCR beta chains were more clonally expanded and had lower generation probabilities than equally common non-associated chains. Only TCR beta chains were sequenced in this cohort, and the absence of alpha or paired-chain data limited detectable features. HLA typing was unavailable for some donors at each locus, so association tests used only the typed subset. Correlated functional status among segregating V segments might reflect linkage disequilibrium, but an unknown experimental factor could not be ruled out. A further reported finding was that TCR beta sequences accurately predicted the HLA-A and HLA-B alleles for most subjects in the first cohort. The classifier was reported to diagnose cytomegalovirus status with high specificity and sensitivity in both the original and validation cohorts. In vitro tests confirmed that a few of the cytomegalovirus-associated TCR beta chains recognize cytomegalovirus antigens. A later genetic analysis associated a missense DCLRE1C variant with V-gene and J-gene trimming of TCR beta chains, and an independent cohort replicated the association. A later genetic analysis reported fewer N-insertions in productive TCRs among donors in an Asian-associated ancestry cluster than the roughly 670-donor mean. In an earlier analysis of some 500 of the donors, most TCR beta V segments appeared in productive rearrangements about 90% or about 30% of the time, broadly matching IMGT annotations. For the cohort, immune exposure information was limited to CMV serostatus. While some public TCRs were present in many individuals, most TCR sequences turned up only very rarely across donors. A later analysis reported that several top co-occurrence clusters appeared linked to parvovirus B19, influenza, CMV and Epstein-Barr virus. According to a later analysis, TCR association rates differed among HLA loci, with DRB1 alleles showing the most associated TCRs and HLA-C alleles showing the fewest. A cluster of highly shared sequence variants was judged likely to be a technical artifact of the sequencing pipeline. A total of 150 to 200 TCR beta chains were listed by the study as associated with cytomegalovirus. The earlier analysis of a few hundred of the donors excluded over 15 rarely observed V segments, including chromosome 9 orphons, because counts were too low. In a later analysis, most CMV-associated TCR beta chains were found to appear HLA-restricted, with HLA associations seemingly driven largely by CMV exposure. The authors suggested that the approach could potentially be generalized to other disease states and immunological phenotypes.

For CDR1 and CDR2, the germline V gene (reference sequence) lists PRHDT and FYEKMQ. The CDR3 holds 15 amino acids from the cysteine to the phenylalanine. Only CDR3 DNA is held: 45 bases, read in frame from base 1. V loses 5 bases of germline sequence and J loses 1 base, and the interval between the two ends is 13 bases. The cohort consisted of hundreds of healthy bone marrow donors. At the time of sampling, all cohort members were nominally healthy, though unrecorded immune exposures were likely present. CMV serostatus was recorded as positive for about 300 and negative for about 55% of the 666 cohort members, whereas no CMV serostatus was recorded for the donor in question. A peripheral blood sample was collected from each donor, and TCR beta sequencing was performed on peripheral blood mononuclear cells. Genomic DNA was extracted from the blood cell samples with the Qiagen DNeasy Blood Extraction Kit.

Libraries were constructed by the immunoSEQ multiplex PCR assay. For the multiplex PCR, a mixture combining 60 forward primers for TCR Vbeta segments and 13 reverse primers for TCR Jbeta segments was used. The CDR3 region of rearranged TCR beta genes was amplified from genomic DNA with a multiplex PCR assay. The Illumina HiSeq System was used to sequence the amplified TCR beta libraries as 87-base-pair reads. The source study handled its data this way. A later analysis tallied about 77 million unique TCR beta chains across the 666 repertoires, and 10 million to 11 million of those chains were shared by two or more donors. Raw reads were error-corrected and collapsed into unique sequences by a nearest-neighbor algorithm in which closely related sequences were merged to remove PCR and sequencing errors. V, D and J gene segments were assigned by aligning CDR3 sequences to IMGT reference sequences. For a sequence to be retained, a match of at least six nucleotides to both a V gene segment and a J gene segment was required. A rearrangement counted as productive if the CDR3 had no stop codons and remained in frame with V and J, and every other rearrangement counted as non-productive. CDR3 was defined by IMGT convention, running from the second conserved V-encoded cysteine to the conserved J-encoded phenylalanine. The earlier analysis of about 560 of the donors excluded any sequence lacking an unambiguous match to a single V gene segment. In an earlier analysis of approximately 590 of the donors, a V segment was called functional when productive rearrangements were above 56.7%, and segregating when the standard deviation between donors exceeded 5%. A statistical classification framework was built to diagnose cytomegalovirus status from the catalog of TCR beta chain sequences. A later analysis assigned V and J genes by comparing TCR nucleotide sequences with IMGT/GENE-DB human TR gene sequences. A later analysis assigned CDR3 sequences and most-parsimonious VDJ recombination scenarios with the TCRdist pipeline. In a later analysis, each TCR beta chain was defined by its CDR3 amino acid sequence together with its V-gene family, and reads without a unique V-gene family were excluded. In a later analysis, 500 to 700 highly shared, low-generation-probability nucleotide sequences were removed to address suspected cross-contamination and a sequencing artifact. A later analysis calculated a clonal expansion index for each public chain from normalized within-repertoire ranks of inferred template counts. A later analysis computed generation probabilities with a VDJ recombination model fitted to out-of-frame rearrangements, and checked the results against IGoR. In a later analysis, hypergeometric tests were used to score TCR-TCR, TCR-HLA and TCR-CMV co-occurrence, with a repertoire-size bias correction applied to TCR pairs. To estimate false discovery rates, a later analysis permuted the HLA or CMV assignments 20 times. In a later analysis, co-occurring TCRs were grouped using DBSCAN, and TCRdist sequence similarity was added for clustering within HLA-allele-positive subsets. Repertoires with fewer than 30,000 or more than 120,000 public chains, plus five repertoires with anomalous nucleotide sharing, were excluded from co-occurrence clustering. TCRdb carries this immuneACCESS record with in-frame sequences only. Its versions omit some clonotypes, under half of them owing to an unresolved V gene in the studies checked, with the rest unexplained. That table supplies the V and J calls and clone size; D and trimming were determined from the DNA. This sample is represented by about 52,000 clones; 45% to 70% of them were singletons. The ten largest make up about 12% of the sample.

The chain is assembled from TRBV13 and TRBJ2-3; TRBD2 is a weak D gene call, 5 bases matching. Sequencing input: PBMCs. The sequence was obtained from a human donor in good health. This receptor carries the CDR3 CASSTRWTGTDTQYF. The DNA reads TGTGCCAGCAGCACCCGATGGACTGGCACAGATACGCAGTATTTT.